The sequence of this T cell receptor (beta chain) was determined in a study of cytomegalovirus exposure and HLA in healthy donors. Turning to the study itself: Both the 120 validation repertoires and the 666 first-cohort repertoires used the same platform, as reported by a later analysis.

TCRdb's copy holds only in-frame clones and misses some; the assay was immunoSEQ multiplex PCR. The sample lists roughly 200,000 clones, around nine tenths occurring once. The V end was cut by 0 bases, the J end by 9 bases, with 15 bases between. In germline, CDR1 is SNHLY, CDR2 FYNNEI. This CDR3 comprises 15 residues. The TCR was taken from a man younger than 40 in good health and CMV-seropositive. Sample: PBMCs. The chain uses TRBV2 and TRBJ1-5; no reliable D call. The CDR3 region has the DNA TGTGCCAGCAGTGAAGCGCGTACGTTTGAGTGGCCCCAGCATTTT. Amino acid sequence: CASSEARTFEWPQHF.